This T cell receptor (beta chain) was documented in a study of shared T cell receptors in the human thymus. Clones were read by immunoSEQ multiplex PCR, and TCRdb kept only the in-frame ones, dropping some. The sample shows around 730,000 clones, 70% to 90% of them seen only once. The CDR3 runs 14 residues. Trimming pared 0 bases from V and 3 bases from J, leaving 9 bases between. The germline gives CDR1 LGHNA, CDR2 YSLEER. The same specimen was also included in a second study, on human thymus T cells. That work states: Thymus tissue for the work was resected from patients undergoing corrective heart surgery. Blood and thymic repertoires both appeared biased in V and J gene usage. Overlap was high between thymic repertoires from unrelated individuals, as reported in related research.

This rearrangement joins TRBV4-3 to TRBJ2-7; D gene ambiguous. Material for sequencing was thymocytes. This TCR was recovered from a girl younger than two with a congenital heart defect. This CDR3 is CASSQEFTNYEQYF. The CDR3 DNA reads TGCGCCAGCAGCCAAGAGTTCACAAACTACGAGCAGTACTTC.